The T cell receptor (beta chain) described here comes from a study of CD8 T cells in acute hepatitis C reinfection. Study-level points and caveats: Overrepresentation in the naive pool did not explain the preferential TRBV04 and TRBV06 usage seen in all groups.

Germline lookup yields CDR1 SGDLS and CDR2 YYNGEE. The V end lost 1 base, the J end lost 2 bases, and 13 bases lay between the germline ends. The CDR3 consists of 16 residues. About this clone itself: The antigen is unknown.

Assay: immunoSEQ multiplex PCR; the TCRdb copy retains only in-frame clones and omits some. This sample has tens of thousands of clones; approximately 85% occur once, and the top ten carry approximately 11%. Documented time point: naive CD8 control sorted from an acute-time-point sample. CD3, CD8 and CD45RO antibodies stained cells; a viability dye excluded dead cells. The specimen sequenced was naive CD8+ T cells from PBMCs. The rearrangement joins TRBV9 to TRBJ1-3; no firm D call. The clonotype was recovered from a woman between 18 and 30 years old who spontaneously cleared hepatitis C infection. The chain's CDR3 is CASSVNKDSAGNTIYF. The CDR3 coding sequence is TGTGCCAGCAGCGTAAACAAGGACTCGGCTGGAAACACCATATATTTT.